The 19 T cell receptor beta chains given below trace back to one sample, sequenced in a study of blood T cell repertoires in COVID-19. Method: immunoSEQ multiplex PCR; TCRdb's copy keeps in-frame clones and lacks some. This sample has more than 350,000 clones, with around 92% found just once. Sequencing was carried out using peripheral blood. The receptors come from a woman aged 30 to 39 with COVID-19, enrolled during active disease.

This clone was picked up one time. The chain couples TRBV5-8 to TRBJ2-2; 8 bases match TRBD2. Germline CDR1 and CDR2: SGHTS and YDEGEE. The CDR3 loop spans 17 amino acids. The J segment lost 4 bases and the V segment lost 3 bases, leaving 11 bases of the junction unmatched. CDR3 sequence (DNA): TGTGCCAGCAGCTCAGTAAAGGGACTAGGAGTCACCGGGGAGCTGTTTTTT. It translates to CASSSVKGLGVTGELFF.

The chain is built from TRBV19 and TRBJ2-1, with a tentative D call TRBD2 (5 bases). Germline V gene sequence: CDR1 LNHDA, CDR2 SQIVND (reference sequence). The CDR3 has 12 amino acids. The germline V and J ends were trimmed by 2 bases and 8 bases, with 7 bases remaining between them. As DNA, the CDR3 is TGTGCCAGTAGTATAAATAGCGATGAGCAGTTCTTC. Its translation: CASSINSDEQFF.

This clone was recorded once. This chain joins TRBV20-1 and TRBJ2-7, with 8 nucleotides matching TRBD2. Germline V gene sequence: CDR1 DFQATT, CDR2 SNEGSKA (reference sequence). V was pared by 6 bases and J by 6 bases, with 4 bases of the junction left unmatched. This CDR3 has 11 residues. The CDR3 is CSAAGVSEQYF. The CDR3 coding sequence is TGCAGTGCAGCGGGGGTTAGCGAGCAGTACTTC.

The rearrangement links TRBV2 to TRBJ2-1; TRBD1 matches at 8 bases. CDR3 length equals 16 residues. The V gene end was trimmed by 4 bases and the J gene end by 3 bases; junction bases not matched to a gene: 8. The germline V gene has CDR1 SNHLY and CDR2 FYNNEI. As DNA, the CDR3 is TGTGCCAGCAGTGCCAGGGGGCCCCTGGACTACAATGAGCAGTTCTTC. Its protein product is CASSARGPLDYNEQFF.

The rearrangement uses TRBV7-6 and TRBJ2-3; 10 bases align to TRBD2. With V trimmed by 7 bases and J by 6 bases, 10 bases remained unmatched. This CDR3 spans 15 amino acids. The V gene's germline CDR1 is SGHVS and CDR2 FNYEAQ. CDR3 nucleotides: TGTGCCAGCACCCTGGGAGCGGGAGGGTACGATACGCAGTATTTT. This codes for CASTLGAGGYDTQYF.

The rearrangement links TRBV6-5 to TRBJ1-1, with a tentative D call TRBD1 (5 bases). Germline values: CDR1 MNHEY, CDR2 SVGAGI. The CDR3 has 14 amino acids. The V gene lost 6 bases and the J gene lost 11 bases, with 22 bases spanning the gap. The CDR3 is CASSTGTTRRRAFF. DNA for the CDR3: TGTGCCAGCAGCACAGGTACCACTCGACGACGCGCTTTCTTT.

The CDR3 DNA follows: TGTGCCATCAGTGAGGGACTAGCGGGGGGGCATAACACCGGGGAGCTGTTTTTT. It translates to CAISEGLAGGHNTGELFF. V is TRBV10-3 and J is TRBJ2-2; 15 nucleotides align to TRBD2. Germline trimming cut 2 bases from V and 2 bases from J; bases unmatched to any gene: 3. The germline gives CDR1 ENHRY, CDR2 SYGVKD. The CDR3 runs 18 residues.

J is TRBJ1-3 and V is TRBV3-1 (or the pseudogene TRBV3-2); 10 bases align to TRBD1. CDR3 length: 14 residues. The germline gives CDR1 LGHDT, CDR2 YNNKEL (reference sequence). Losses at the gene ends were 1 base for V and 8 bases for J; bases not matched to a gene: 2. The chain's CDR3 is CASSQGQGAYTIYF. CDR3 nucleotide sequence: TGTGCCAGCAGCCAAGGACAGGGGGCATACACCATATATTTT.

The rearrangement uses TRBV6-5 and TRBJ2-7; 12 nucleotides align to TRBD2. Germline-derived CDR1 and CDR2 are MNHEY and SVGAGI. V was clipped by 0 bases and J by 3 bases; unmatched bases: 3. The CDR3 spans 16 residues. This CDR3 reads CASSYSLAGGIYEQYF. The CDR3 region has the DNA TGTGCCAGCAGTTACTCCCTAGCGGGGGGGATCTACGAGCAGTACTTC.

The chain combines TRBV7-2 with TRBJ1-2; no clear D. There are 15 residues in the CDR3. Per germline, CDR1 SGHTA and CDR2 FQGNSA. V was pared by 3 bases and J by 6 bases, with 17 bases between. The CDR3 is CASSLPRGLTDGYTF. The CDR3 DNA is TGTGCCAGCAGCTTGCCCCGAGGCCTTACGGATGGCTACACCTTC. The complete variable domain, with remaining parts taken from reference TRBV7-2 and TRBJ1-2, reads GAGVSQSPSNKVTEKGKDVELRCDPISGHTALYWYRQSLGQGLEFLIYFQGNSAPDKSGLPSDRFSAERTGGSVSTLTIQRTQQEDSAVYLCASSLPRGLTDGYTFGSGTRLTVV.

The CDR3 spells CASSLQWVSAGELFF. The DNA of the CDR3 is TGTGCCAGCAGCTTACAATGGGTTAGCGCCGGGGAGCTGTTTTTT. V and J are TRBV7-2 and TRBJ2-2; perhaps TRBD2 as D (5 bases). V dropped 2 bases and J dropped 6 bases, with 13 bases sitting between them. Looked up from germline, CDR1 is SGHTA and CDR2 is FQGNSA. The CDR3 totals 15 residues.

As for this clone: This CDR3 is also generated by other DNA sequences in the sample. The J gene is TRBJ2-7, the V gene TRBV18, with 9 bases aligning to TRBD1. V was clipped by 3 bases and J by 1 base; unmatched bases: 1. Germline-derived CDR1 and CDR2 are KGHSH and LQKENI. The CDR3 runs to 14 residues. CDR3 sequence reads: CASSPGTGSYEQYF. DNA of the CDR3: TGTGCCAGCTCACCGGGGACAGGGTCCTACGAGCAGTACTTC.

The chain employs TRBV2 and TRBJ1-1, with TRBD1 as a possible D gene (6 bases). V gave up 2 bases and J gave up 3 bases, with 19 bases separating them. The CDR3 length is 17 residues. CDR1 and CDR2 from the germline V gene are SNHLY and FYNNEI. CDR3 loop: CASSEWGTREGHTEAFF. In nucleotides, the CDR3 is TGTGCCAGCAGTGAATGGGGGACACGGGAGGGGCACACTGAAGCTTTCTTT.

The rearrangement links TRBV28 to TRBJ1-6; unclear D gene. The CDR3 totals 15 residues. In germline, CDR1 is MDHEN, CDR2 SYDVKM. Trimming removed 11 bases from V and 0 bases from J, with 14 bases in between. The CDR3, as DNA: TGTGCCGCAGGTCGGTTGAGCTCCTATAATTCACCCCTCCACTTT. Protein: CAAGRLSSYNSPLHF.

The J gene is TRBJ2-3, the V gene TRBV9, with D unresolved. The V end was cut by 0 bases, the J end by 0 bases, with 8 bases between. The CDR3 contains 15 residues. Germline loops: CDR1 SGDLS, CDR2 YYNGEE. The CDR3 region is CASSVDPGSTDTQYF. The DNA of the CDR3 is TGTGCCAGCAGCGTAGACCCCGGTAGCACAGATACGCAGTATTTT.

This chain connects TRBV7-2 to TRBJ1-2; tentatively, D is TRBD1 (5 bases). The CDR3 totals 11 residues. CDR1 is SGHTA and CDR2 is FQGNSA in the germline V gene. V was cut by 4 bases and J by 8 bases, with 8 bases left in between. The CDR3 loop reads CASSSGIGYTF. The CDR3 nucleotides read TGTGCCAGCAGCTCAGGGATAGGCTACACCTTC.

The chain has TRBV4-1 and TRBJ2-3; 9 bases are a match to TRBD2. V gave up 1 base and J gave up 7 bases; unmatched junction bases: 6. The CDR3 covers 15 residues. From germline, CDR1 is MGHRA and CDR2 YSYEKL. The CDR3 is CASSQVAGGLNTQYF. The CDR3 nucleotides read TGCGCCAGCAGCCAAGTTGCGGGGGGGCTAAATACGCAGTATTTT.

This chain links TRBV3-1 (or the pseudogene TRBV3-2) with TRBJ2-1; 9 nucleotides align to TRBD2. CDR3 length equals 16 residues. Germline trimming cut 1 base from V and 3 bases from J; bases unmatched to any gene: 4. Germline V gene lookup returns CDR1 LGHDT and CDR2 YNNKEL (reference sequence). The chain's CDR3 is CASSQGLTSGYNEQFF. CDR3 DNA sequence: TGTGCCAGCAGCCAAGGGCTGACTAGCGGCTACAATGAGCAGTTCTTC.

The chain has TRBV5-8 and TRBJ2-5, with D possibly TRBD2 on 7 matching bases. V was trimmed by 5 bases and J by 5 bases, leaving 19 bases between them. The CDR3 length is 15 residues. Germline V gene data show CDR1 as SGHTS and CDR2 as YDEGEE. The CDR3 DNA is TGTGCCAGCAGACCGCGGGGGCTGCGGGTGGAGACCCAGTACTTC. Translating gives CASRPRGLRVETQYF.